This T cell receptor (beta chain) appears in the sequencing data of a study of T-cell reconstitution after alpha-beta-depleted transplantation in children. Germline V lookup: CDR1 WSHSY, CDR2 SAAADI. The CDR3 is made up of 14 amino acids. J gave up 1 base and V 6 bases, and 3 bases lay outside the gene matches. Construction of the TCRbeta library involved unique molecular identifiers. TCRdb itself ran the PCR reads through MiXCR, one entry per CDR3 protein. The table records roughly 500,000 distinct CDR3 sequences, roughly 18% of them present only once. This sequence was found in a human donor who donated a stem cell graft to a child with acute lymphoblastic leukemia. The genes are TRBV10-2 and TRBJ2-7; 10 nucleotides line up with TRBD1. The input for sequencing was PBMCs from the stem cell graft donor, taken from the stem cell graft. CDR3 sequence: CASRGQGVSYEQYF. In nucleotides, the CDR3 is TGCGCCAGCAGAGGACAGGGGGTTTCCTACGAGCAGTACTTC.